Presented here are 28 T cell receptor beta chains from one specimen sequenced in a study of PD-1 blockade in mismatch repair-deficient tumors. Data came from immunoSEQ multiplex PCR; TCRdb stores just in-frame clones and leaves some out. The sample lists under 85,000 clones; approximately 82% were seen once. Sequencing was performed on peripheral blood, taken 2 weeks after starting pembrolizumab. The receptors were gathered from an adult with mismatch repair-deficient cancer.

The V gene is TRBV7-2, the J gene TRBJ2-3; unclear D gene. Trimming stripped 4 bases from V and 5 bases from J, with 13 bases between. Germline V gives CDR1 SGHTA, CDR2 FQGNSA. The CDR3 is 14 amino acids. The CDR3 bases are TGTGCCAGCAGCTCCACGCCTTCGGTAGATACGCAGTATTTT. It yields the protein CASSSTPSVDTQYF.

This clone was observed once. V usage is TRBV7-2 and J usage is TRBJ2-7, with 9 bases lining up with TRBD2. The CDR3 runs 16 residues. The germline V gene has CDR1 SGHTA and CDR2 FQGNSA. J lost 7 bases, V lost 5 bases, and 15 bases had no gene match. CDR3 DNA sequence: TGTGCCAGCAGCACCCACGGGACTAGCTTTCCGCTTGAGCAGTACTTC. Residues: CASSTHGTSFPLEQYF.

The chain employs TRBV5-1 and TRBJ1-1; D is undetermined. There are 15 residues in the CDR3. Between the trimmed V and J ends, which lost 5 bases and 0 bases, there was a span of 14 bases. Germline CDR1 is SGHRS and CDR2 is YFSETQ. The DNA for the CDR3 is TGCGCCAGCAGTGTGGGGAGTTTTATGAACACTGAAGCTTTCTTT. This translates into CASSVGSFMNTEAFF.

CDR3 residues: CASSLTAPGTSGRAGQETQYF. In nucleotides, the CDR3 is TGTGCCAGCAGCTTAACCGCACCTGGGACTAGCGGGAGGGCGGGTCAAGAGACCCAGTACTTC. The chain has TRBV7-3 and TRBJ2-5; 16 bases are a match to TRBD2. Germline assignment: CDR1 SGHTA and CDR2 FQGTGA. CDR3 length: 21 amino acids. V shed 0 bases and J 2 bases; nucleotides not matched to a gene: 12. Supplemented by reference TRBV7-3 and TRBJ2-5, the full variable domain reads GAGVSQTPSNKVTEKGKYVELRCDPISGHTALYWYRQSLGQGPEFLIYFQGTGAADDSGLPNDRFFAVRPEGSVSTLKIQRTERGDSAVYLCASSLTAPGTSGRAGQETQYFGPGTRLLVL.

The J gene is TRBJ1-1, the V gene TRBV19, with 10 bases matching TRBD1. The germline V gene has CDR1 LNHDA and CDR2 SQIVND (reference sequence). V was clipped by 7 bases and J by 5 bases; unmatched bases: 7. The CDR3 spans 14 residues. Here the CDR3 DNA reads TGTGCCAGTAACCGGGACAGGGGAAGGACTGAAGCTTTCTTT. Its protein is CASNRDRGRTEAFF. Complete variable domain (other parts from reference TRBV19 and TRBJ1-1): DGGITQSPKYLFRKEGQNVTLSCEQNLNHDAMYWYRQDPGQGLRLIYYSQIVNDFQKGDIAEGYSVSREKKESFPLTVTSAQKNPTAFYLCASNRDRGRTEAFFGQGTRLTVV.

This chain connects TRBV30 to TRBJ1-4; tentatively, D is TRBD1 (5 bases). V was trimmed by 2 bases and J by 1 base, leaving 8 bases between them. Germline V gene data show CDR1 as GTSNPN and CDR2 as SVGIG (reference sequence). The CDR3 is 14 amino acids. CDR3 residues: CAWSMGETNEKLFF. The CDR3 nucleotides are TGTGCCTGGAGTATGGGGGAAACTAATGAAAAACTGTTTTTT.

Only one count was recorded for this clone. The V gene is TRBV4-2, the J gene TRBJ2-6, with 7 bases fitting TRBD1. The CDR3 runs to 19 residues. V gave up 4 bases and J gave up 0 bases; unmatched junction bases: 12. Germline V gives CDR1 LGHNA, CDR2 YNFKEQ. DNA of the CDR3: TGTGCCAGCAGCCGATCTCAATCGGCAGGGGGCTCTGGGGCCAACGTCCTGACTTTC. Its protein product is CASSRSQSAGGSGANVLTF.

This clone was picked up a small number of times. The chain carries TRBV7-6 and TRBJ2-3; D might be TRBD2 (5 bases). This CDR3 comprises 15 residues. V was pared by 3 bases and J by 2 bases, with 12 bases between. Germline loops: CDR1 SGHVS, CDR2 FNYEAQ. The CDR3 sequence is CASSFGDKPTDTQYF. The CDR3 nucleotides are TGTGCCAGCAGCTTCGGGGATAAACCCACAGATACGCAGTATTTT. Looking up the rest from reference TRBV7-6 and TRBJ2-3 gives the full variable domain: GAGVSQSPRYKVTKRGQDVALRCDPISGHVSLYWYRQALGQGPEFLTYFNYEAQQDKSGLPNDRFSAERPEGSISTLTIQRTEQRDSAMYRCASSFGDKPTDTQYFGPGTRLTVL.

The chain uses TRBV2 and TRBJ2-5; D is undetermined. This CDR3 has 13 amino acids. Germline CDR1 reads SNHLY; CDR2 reads FYNNEI. V dropped 4 bases and J dropped 0 bases, with 6 bases sitting between them. This chain's CDR3 is CASSGEYQETQYF. The CDR3 nucleotides read TGTGCCAGCAGTGGAGAGTACCAAGAGACCCAGTACTTC.

J is TRBJ2-7 and V is TRBV27; D might be TRBD1 (5 bases). From germline, CDR1 is MNHEY and CDR2 SMNVEV (reference sequence). Trimming stripped 3 bases from V and 0 bases from J, with 12 bases between. This CDR3 region has 15 residues. The CDR3 sequence: CASSFRRTSSYEQYF. CDR3 in DNA: TGTGCCAGCAGTTTCCGAAGGACAAGCTCCTACGAGCAGTACTTC.

This chain uses TRBV9 with TRBJ2-5; TRBD2 matches 7 bases. This CDR3 spans 15 amino acids. V lost 3 bases and J lost 2; bases outside the gene matches: 7. Germline V gene lookup returns CDR1 SGDLS and CDR2 YYNGEE. The CDR3 protein is CASSAPRGLQETQYF. The CDR3 DNA follows: TGTGCCAGCAGCGCACCTAGGGGACTACAAGAGACCCAGTACTTC.

The V and J genes are TRBV19 and TRBJ1-1, with D possibly matching TRBD1 (6 bases). V lost 6 bases and J 6 bases, leaving 20 bases between the germline ends. The CDR3 runs to 15 residues. CDR1 LNHDA and CDR2 SQIVND come from the germline V gene (reference sequence). CDR3 coding DNA: TGTGCCAGTAGGCCCTCGGCTGGGGGCGTCTCTGAAGCTTTCTTT. Translated: CASRPSAGGVSEAFF.

V usage is TRBV2 and J usage is TRBJ1-2; D ambiguous. V lost 5 bases, J lost 7 bases, and 11 bases lay in between. This CDR3 contains 12 residues. In germline, CDR1 is SNHLY, CDR2 FYNNEI. The CDR3 nucleotides read TGTGCCAGCAGTCAAGACGTTAGTGGCTACACCTTC. This translates into CASSQDVSGYTF.

V usage is TRBV10-1 and J usage is TRBJ2-1, with 7 positions matching TRBD1. The CDR3 consists of 13 residues. From germline, CDR1 is WNHNN and CDR2 SYGVQD (reference sequence). The V and J ends lost 5 bases and 4 bases, in that order; junction bases with no gene match: 2. CDR3 sequence (DNA): TGCGCCAGCAGTACGGACAGGTACAATGAGCAGTTCTTC. Encoded protein: CASSTDRYNEQFF.

The genes are TRBV14 and TRBJ1-1, with 9 bases lining up with TRBD1. The germline V gene has CDR1 SGHDN and CDR2 FVKESK. The ends lost 4 bases at V and 11 bases at J; junction bases unmatched: 5. The CDR3 is 12 residues long. CDR3 DNA sequence: TGTGCCAGCAGCCGCGACAGGGGGGTGGCTTTCTTT. As protein: CASSRDRGVAFF. The variable domain in full, completed from reference TRBV14 and TRBJ1-1, reads EAGVTQFPSHSVIEKGQTVTLRCDPISGHDNLYWYRRVMGKEIKFLLHFVKESKQDESGMPNNRFLAERTGGTYSTLKVQPAELEDSGVYFCASSRDRGVAFFGQGTRLTVV.

The gene calls are TRBV2 and TRBJ1-3; TRBD1 matches at 8 bases. With 3 bases clipped from V and 2 bases from J, the junction kept 3 bases outside the gene matches. Germline values: CDR1 SNHLY, CDR2 FYNNEI. The CDR3 spans 15 residues. In DNA form, the CDR3 reads TGTGCCAGCAGTGACGGACAGGGAACTGGAAACACCATATATTTT. Protein: CASSDGQGTGNTIYF. Full variable domain (missing parts from reference TRBV2 and TRBJ1-3): EPEVTQTPSHQVTQMGQEVILRCVPISNHLYFYWYRQILGQKVEFLVSFYNNEISEKSEIFDDQFSVERPDGSNFTLKIRSTKLEDSAMYFCASSDGQGTGNTIYFGEGSWLTVV.

This chain uses TRBV5-6 with TRBJ1-1, with a tentative D call TRBD1 (5 bases). Trimming pared 5 bases from V and 4 bases from J, leaving 9 bases between. The CDR3 length is 12 residues. The germline gives CDR1 SGHDT, CDR2 YYEEEE. CDR3 nucleotides: TGTGCCAGCAGAACGGGGGGCACTGAAGCTTTCTTT. Protein product: CASRTGGTEAFF.

The V and J genes are TRBV7-2 and TRBJ2-5, with 9 bases lining up with TRBD2. This CDR3 comprises 17 residues. CDR1 and CDR2 (germline): SGHTA, FQGNSA. The V and J ends lost 3 bases and 5 bases, in that order; junction bases with no gene match: 13. The CDR3 bases are TGTGCCAGCAGCTTCGCTCTCGCCCAGCGGGAGGTGGAGACCCAGTACTTC. It codes for CASSFALAQREVETQYF.

The chain combines TRBV27 with TRBJ2-3, with 8 bases lining up with TRBD2. V lost 6 bases, J lost 1 base, and 6 bases stayed unmatched. Germline-derived CDR1 and CDR2 are MNHEY and SMNVEV (reference sequence). This CDR3 contains 15 residues. CDR3 in amino acids: CASSLREGGTDTQYF. The CDR3 nucleotides read TGTGCCAGCAGCCTCCGGGAGGGGGGCACAGATACGCAGTATTTT.

The CDR3 loop is CAWSFGQETQYF. Written as DNA, the CDR3 is TGTGCCTGGAGTTTCGGTCAAGAGACCCAGTACTTC. The rearrangement uses TRBV30 and TRBJ2-5; unclear D gene. The germline gives CDR1 GTSNPN, CDR2 SVGIG (reference sequence). V gave up 2 bases and J gave up 2 bases, with 6 bases separating them. The CDR3 totals 12 residues.

The J gene is TRBJ2-1, the V gene TRBV11-3; no firm D call. The V gene lost 1 base and the J gene lost 4 bases, with 14 bases spanning the gap. CDR1 SGHNT and CDR2 YENEEA come from the germline V gene. There are 16 residues in the CDR3. Written as DNA, the CDR3 is TGTGCCAGCAGCTTAGGTGGGCTAGACGAATACAATGAGCAGTTCTTC. It encodes CASSLGGLDEYNEQFF.

The rearrangement links TRBV6-6 to TRBJ2-7; no clear D gene. The CDR3 is 11 amino acids. V shed 4 bases and J shed 2 bases, with 3 bases lying between them. Germline loops: CDR1 MNHNY, CDR2 SVGAGI (reference sequence). The CDR3 protein is CASSSPYEQYF. CDR3 nucleotide sequence: TGTGCCAGCAGTTCCCCCTACGAGCAGTACTTC.

This clone was observed once. As DNA, the CDR3 is TGTGCCAGTAGTCCCGGTTATAGGGAAAAACTGTTTTTT. Protein sequence: CASSPGYREKLFF. The chain recombines TRBV19 with TRBJ1-4; D call uncertain. Trimming took off 5 bases at V and 8 bases at J, with 12 bases between the two ends. Looked up from germline, CDR1 is LNHDA and CDR2 is SQIVND (reference sequence). The CDR3 consists of 13 residues.

The chain joins TRBV30 to TRBJ2-3; D ambiguous. The CDR3 consists of 11 residues. From germline, CDR1 is GTSNPN and CDR2 SVGIG (reference sequence). V gave up 5 bases and J gave up 9 bases, with 12 bases separating them. The CDR3 DNA reads TGTGCCTGGGGAGTTGGGTGGACGCAGTATTTT. Protein product: CAWGVGWTQYF.

J is TRBJ2-3 and V is TRBV5-4; D remains ambiguous. This CDR3 is built from 12 residues. V gave up 0 bases and J gave up 6 bases, with 5 bases separating them. Germline V gives CDR1 SGHNT, CDR2 YYREEE (reference sequence). CDR3 sequence (DNA): TGTGCCAGCAGCTTGGGGTCGGATACGCAGTATTTT. Translating gives CASSLGSDTQYF.

This clone showed up just once. CDR3 region: CASSLAGPPNTEAFF. CDR3 nucleotides: TGTGCCAGCAGCTTAGCAGGGCCCCCGAACACTGAAGCTTTCTTT. The J gene is TRBJ1-1, the V gene TRBV7-2; D remains unclear. The V gene's germline CDR1 is SGHTA and CDR2 FQGNSA. This CDR3 has 15 residues. The V gene lost 0 bases and the J gene lost 1 base, with 9 bases spanning the gap.

This clone was observed a few times. V is TRBV6-4 and J is TRBJ2-1; 13 bases line up with TRBD2. The germline CDR1 and CDR2 sequences are MRHNA and SNTAGT. The CDR3 length is 15 residues. Trimming at V came to 5 bases and at J to 7 bases, leaving 5 bases not matched to a gene. The CDR3 bases are TGTGCCAGCAGTTCACTAGCGGGAGGGTGGAATGAGCAGTTCTTC. The encoded protein is CASSSLAGGWNEQFF.

The chain joins TRBV6-5 to TRBJ2-1, with D perhaps matching TRBD2 (7 bases). Germline lookup yields CDR1 MNHEY and CDR2 SVGAGI. V was shortened by 6 bases and J by 5 bases, with 14 bases between the two germline ends. The CDR3 sequence is 14 residues long. CDR3 coding DNA: TGTGCCAGCAGACTAAGGGGGGGACACAATGAGCAGTTCTTC. Its translation: CASRLRGGHNEQFF.